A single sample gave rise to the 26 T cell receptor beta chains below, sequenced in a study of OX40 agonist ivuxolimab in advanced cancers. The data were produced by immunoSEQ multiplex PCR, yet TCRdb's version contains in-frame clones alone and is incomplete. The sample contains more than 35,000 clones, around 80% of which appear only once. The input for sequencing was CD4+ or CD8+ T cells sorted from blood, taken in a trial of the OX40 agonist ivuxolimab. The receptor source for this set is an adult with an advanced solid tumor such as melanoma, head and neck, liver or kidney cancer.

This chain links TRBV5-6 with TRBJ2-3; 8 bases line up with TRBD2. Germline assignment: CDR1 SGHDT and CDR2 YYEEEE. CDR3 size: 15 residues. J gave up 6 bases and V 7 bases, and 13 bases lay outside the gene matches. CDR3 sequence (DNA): TGTGCCAGCTCCTCGCCGGGAGGGCCTTCCGATACGCAGTATTTT. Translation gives CASSSPGGPSDTQYF.

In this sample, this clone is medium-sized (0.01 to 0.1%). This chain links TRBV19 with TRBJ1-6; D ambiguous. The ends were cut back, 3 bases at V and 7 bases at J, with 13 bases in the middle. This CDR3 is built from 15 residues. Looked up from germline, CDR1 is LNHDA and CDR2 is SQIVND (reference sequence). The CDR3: CASSMSPSKNSPLHF. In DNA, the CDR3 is TGTGCCAGTAGTATGAGCCCAAGCAAAAATTCACCCCTCCACTTT.

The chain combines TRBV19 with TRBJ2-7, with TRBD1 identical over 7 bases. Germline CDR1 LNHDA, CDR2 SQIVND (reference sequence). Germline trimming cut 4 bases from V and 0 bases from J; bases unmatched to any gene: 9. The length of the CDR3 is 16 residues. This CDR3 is CASSRQGGKSSYEQYF. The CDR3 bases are TGTGCCAGTAGTAGACAGGGTGGAAAGAGCTCCTACGAGCAGTACTTC. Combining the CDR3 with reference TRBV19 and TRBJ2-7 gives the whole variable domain DGGITQSPKYLFRKEGQNVTLSCEQNLNHDAMYWYRQDPGQGLRLIYYSQIVNDFQKGDIAEGYSVSREKKESFPLTVTSAQKNPTAFYLCASSRQGGKSSYEQYFGPGTRLTVT.

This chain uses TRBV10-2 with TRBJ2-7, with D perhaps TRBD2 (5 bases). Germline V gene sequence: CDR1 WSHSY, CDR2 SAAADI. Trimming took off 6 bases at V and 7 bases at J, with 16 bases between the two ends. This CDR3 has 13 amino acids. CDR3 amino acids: CASRGLSGLEQYF. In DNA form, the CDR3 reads TGCGCCAGCAGGGGCCTATCGGGGTTAGAGCAGTACTTC.

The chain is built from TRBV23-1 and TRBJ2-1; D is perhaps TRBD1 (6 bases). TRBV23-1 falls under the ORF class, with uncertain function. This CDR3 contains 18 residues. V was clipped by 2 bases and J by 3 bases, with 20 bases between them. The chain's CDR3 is CASSQTIQGKLVYNEQFF. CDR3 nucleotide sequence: TGCGCCAGCAGTCAAACCATACAGGGAAAGTTGGTCTACAATGAGCAGTTCTTC.

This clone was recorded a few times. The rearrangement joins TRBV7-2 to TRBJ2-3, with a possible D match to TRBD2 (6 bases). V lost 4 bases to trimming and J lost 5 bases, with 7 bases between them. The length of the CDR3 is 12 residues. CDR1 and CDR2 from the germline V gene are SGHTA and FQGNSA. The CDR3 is CASSSAGDTQYF. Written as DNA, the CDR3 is TGTGCCAGCAGCTCAGCGGGAGATACGCAGTATTTT.

The CDR3 DNA is TGTGCCAGCAGTTACTCTAGCGGGAGTTTCTCCTACGAGCAGTACTTC. Residues: CASSYSSGSFSYEQYF. The chain has TRBV6-5 and TRBJ2-7, with 9 bases identical to TRBD2. Germline V lookup: CDR1 MNHEY, CDR2 SVGAGI. With V trimmed by 0 bases and J by 0 bases, 3 bases remained unmatched. This CDR3 has 16 residues.

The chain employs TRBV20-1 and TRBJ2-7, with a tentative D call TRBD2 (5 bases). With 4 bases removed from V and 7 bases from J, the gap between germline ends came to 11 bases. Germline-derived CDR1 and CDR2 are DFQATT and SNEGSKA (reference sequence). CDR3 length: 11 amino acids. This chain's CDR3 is CSAIGGREQYF. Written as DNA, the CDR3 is TGCAGTGCTATCGGAGGAAGGGAGCAGTACTTC.

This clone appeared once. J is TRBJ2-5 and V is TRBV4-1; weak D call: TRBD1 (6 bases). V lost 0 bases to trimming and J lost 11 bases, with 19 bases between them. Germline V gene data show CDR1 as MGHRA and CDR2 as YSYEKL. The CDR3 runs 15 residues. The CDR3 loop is CASSQDSIQGREQYF. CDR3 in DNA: TGCGCCAGCAGCCAAGACTCAATACAGGGTCGAGAGCAGTACTTC.

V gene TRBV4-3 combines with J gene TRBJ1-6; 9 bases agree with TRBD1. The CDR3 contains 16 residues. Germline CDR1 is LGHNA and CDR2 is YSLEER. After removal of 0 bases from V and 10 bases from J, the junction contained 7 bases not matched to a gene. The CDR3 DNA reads TGCGCCAGCAGCCAAGATCGAGGGACAGGGCACTCACCCCTCCACTTT. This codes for CASSQDRGTGHSPLHF.

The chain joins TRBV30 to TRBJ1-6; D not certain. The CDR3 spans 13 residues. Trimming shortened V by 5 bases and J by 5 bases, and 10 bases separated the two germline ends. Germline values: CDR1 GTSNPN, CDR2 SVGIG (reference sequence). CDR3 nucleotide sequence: TGTGCCTGGGCCAGGAGAGATAATTCACCCCTCCACTTT. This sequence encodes CAWARRDNSPLHF.

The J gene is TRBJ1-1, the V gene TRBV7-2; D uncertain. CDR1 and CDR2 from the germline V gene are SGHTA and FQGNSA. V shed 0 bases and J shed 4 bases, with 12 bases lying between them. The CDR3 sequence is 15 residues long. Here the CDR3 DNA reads TGTGCCAGCAGCTTAGCGAACGGGGTCCCCACTGAAGCTTTCTTT. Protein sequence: CASSLANGVPTEAFF.

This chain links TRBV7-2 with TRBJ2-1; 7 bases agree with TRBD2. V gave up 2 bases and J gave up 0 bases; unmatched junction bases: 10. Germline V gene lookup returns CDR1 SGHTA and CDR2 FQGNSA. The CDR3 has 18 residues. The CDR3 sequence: CASSLLRDYVSSYNEQFF. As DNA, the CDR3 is TGTGCCAGCAGCTTACTTCGGGACTACGTGAGCTCCTACAATGAGCAGTTCTTC.

CDR3 bases: TGTGCCATCAGTGATATATACCCAGGGGTCGGCTATGGCTACACCTTC. Translating gives CAISDIYPGVGYGYTF. The chain employs TRBV10-3 and TRBJ1-2; D is perhaps TRBD1 (6 bases). The CDR3 covers 16 residues. Per the germline V gene, CDR1 is ENHRY and CDR2 is SYGVKD. Trimming removed 3 bases at V and 4 bases at J, with 18 bases between.

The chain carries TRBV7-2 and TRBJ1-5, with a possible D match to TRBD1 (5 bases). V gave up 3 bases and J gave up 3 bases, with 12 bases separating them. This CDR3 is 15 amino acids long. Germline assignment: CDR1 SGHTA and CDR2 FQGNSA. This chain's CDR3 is CASSLATGSNQPQHF. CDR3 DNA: TGTGCCAGCAGCTTGGCAACAGGTTCCAATCAGCCCCAGCATTTT.

CDR3 loop: CAWQTGAGTDTQYF. DNA of the CDR3: TGTGCCTGGCAGACAGGGGCGGGCACAGATACGCAGTATTTT. The V call is TRBV30, the J call TRBJ2-3; TRBD1 matches 8 bases. Germline V gene sequence: CDR1 GTSNPN, CDR2 SVGIG (reference sequence). The V and J ends lost 5 bases and 1 base, in that order; junction bases with no gene match: 5. There are 14 residues in the CDR3.

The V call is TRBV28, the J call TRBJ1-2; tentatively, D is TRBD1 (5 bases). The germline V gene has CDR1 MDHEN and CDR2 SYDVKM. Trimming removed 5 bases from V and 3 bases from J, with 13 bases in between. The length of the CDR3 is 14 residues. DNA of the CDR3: TGTGCCAGCAGTCCCCGGGGGACTTACTATGGCTACACCTTC. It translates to CASSPRGTYYGYTF.

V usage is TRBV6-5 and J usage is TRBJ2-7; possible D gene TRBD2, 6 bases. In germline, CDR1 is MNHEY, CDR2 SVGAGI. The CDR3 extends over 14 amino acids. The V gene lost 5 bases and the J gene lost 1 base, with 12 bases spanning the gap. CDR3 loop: CASSGAGNSYEQYF. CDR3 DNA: TGTGCCAGCAGTGGGGCGGGGAATTCCTACGAGCAGTACTTC.

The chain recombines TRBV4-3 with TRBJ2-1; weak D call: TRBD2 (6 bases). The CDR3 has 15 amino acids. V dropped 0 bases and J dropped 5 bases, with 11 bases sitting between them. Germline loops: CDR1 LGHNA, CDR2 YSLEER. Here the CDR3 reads CASSQDLAVNNEQFF. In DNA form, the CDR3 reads TGCGCCAGCAGCCAAGATTTAGCGGTTAACAATGAGCAGTTCTTC.

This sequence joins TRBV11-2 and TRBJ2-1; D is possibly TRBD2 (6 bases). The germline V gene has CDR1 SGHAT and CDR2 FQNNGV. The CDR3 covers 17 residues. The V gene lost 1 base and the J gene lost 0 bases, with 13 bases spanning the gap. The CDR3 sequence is CASSLGADGSSYNEQFF. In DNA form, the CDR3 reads TGTGCCAGCAGCTTAGGTGCCGACGGGAGCTCCTACAATGAGCAGTTCTTC.

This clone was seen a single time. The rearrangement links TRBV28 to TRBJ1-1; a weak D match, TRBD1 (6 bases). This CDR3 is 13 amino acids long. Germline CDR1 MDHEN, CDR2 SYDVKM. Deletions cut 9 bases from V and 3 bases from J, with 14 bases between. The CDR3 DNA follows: TGTGCCAGTCTCAGGGGATTGGACACTGAAGCTTTCTTT. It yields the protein CASLRGLDTEAFF.

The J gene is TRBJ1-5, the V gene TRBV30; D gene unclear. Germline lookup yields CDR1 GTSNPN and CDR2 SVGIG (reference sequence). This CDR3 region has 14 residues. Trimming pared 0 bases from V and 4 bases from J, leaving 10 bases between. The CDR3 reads CAWSVLVGNQPQHF. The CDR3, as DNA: TGTGCCTGGAGTGTCCTGGTCGGGAATCAGCCCCAGCATTTT.

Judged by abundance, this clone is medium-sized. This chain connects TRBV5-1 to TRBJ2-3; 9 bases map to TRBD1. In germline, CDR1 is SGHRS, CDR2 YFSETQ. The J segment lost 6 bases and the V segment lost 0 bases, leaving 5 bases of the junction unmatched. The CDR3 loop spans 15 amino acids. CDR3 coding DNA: TGCGCCAGCAGCTTGGGTGGACAGGGGCAGGATACGCAGTATTTT. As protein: CASSLGGQGQDTQYF.

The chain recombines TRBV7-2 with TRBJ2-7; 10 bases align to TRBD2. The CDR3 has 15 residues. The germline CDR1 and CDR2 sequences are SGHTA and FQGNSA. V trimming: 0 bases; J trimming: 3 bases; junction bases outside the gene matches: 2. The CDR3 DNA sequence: TGTGCCAGCAGCTTAGCGAGCGGGGGGGTCTACGAGCAGTACTTC. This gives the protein CASSLASGGVYEQYF.

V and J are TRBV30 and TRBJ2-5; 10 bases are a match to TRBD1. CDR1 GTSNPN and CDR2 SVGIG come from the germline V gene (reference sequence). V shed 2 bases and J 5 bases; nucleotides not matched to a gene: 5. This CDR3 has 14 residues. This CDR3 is CAWSKGQGTETQYF. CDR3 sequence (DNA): TGTGCCTGGAGTAAGGGACAGGGGACCGAGACCCAGTACTTC.

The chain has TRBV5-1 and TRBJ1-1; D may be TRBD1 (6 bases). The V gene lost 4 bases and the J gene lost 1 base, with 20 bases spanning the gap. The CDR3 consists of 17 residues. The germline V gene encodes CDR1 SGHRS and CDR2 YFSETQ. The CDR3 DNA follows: TGCGCCAGCAGCCCAGGGGAAGGGGGACACCCGAACACTGAAGCTTTCTTT. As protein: CASSPGEGGHPNTEAFF.